Following are 30 T cell receptor beta chains from one sample sequenced in a study of blood T cell repertoires in COVID-19. TCRdb keeps only in-frame clones here, not all; method: immunoSEQ multiplex PCR. The table records over 300,000 clones, under 90% of them present only once. The specimen sequenced was PBMCs or T cells enriched from blood (not recorded which). These receptor sequences come from a woman in her late teens or twenties who had recovered from COVID-19.

The rearrangement uses TRBV5-5 and TRBJ2-1; TRBD1 might be the D (5 bases). Trimming cost V 0 bases and J 9 bases, with 13 bases left between them. The CDR3 spans 14 residues. Germline V lookup: CDR1 SGHKS, CDR2 YYEKEE (reference sequence). CDR3 residues: CASSLGFLGAEQFF. The CDR3 DNA reads TGTGCCAGCAGCTTGGGGTTTCTAGGGGCTGAGCAGTTCTTC.

The chain recombines TRBV4-1 with TRBJ2-1, with 11 bases identical to TRBD2. CDR1 is MGHRA, CDR2 YSYEKL, per germline. The junction had 9 bases not matched to a gene; V was cut back by 4 bases and J by 4 bases. The CDR3 runs to 17 residues. DNA for the CDR3: TGCGCCAGCAGCCCCCCTAGCGGGAGGAGTTCATACAATGAGCAGTTCTTC. This encodes CASSPPSGRSSYNEQFF.

V gene TRBV28 combines with J gene TRBJ1-2, with 10 bases identical to TRBD1. V trimming: 6 bases; J trimming: 5 bases; junction bases outside the gene matches: 15. Germline V gene sequence: CDR1 MDHEN, CDR2 SYDVKM. CDR3 length equals 17 residues. The CDR3 DNA reads TGTGCCAGCAGCTTAACTCATCCGGGACAGGGGAGGTATGGCTACACCTTC. Protein: CASSLTHPGQGRYGYTF.

V usage is TRBV11-2 and J usage is TRBJ1-1; possible D gene TRBD1, 6 bases. This CDR3 contains 18 residues. Germline values: CDR1 SGHAT, CDR2 FQNNGV. V lost 4 bases, J lost 3 bases, and 24 bases lay in between. The CDR3 sequence is CASSSSGTPFPGDTEAFF. The CDR3 nucleotides are TGTGCCAGCAGCTCATCCGGGACACCATTCCCTGGAGACACTGAAGCTTTCTTT.

The chain carries TRBV30 and TRBJ1-6; TRBD1 is a possible D gene (6 bases). This CDR3 has 14 amino acids. Germline assignment: CDR1 GTSNPN and CDR2 SVGIG (reference sequence). Trimming stripped 2 bases from V and 10 bases from J, with 15 bases between. This CDR3 reads CAWSTPRGRSPLHF. DNA for the CDR3: TGTGCCTGGAGTACCCCCAGGGGACGGTCACCCCTCCACTTT.

This chain's CDR3 is CASGTGEYEAFF. For the CDR3, the DNA is TGTGCCAGCGGGACAGGGGAGTATGAAGCTTTCTTT. The chain combines TRBV5-6 with TRBJ1-1; 10 nucleotides align to TRBD1. With 7 bases clipped from V and 7 bases from J, the junction kept 4 bases outside the gene matches. From germline, CDR1 is SGHDT and CDR2 YYEEEE. The CDR3 covers 12 residues.

This chain joins TRBV5-6 and TRBJ1-2; TRBD1 matches at 8 bases. This CDR3 is built from 16 residues. Per germline, CDR1 SGHDT and CDR2 YYEEEE. Germline trimming cut 2 bases from V and 2 bases from J; bases unmatched to any gene: 8. The CDR3 protein is CASSLTVGQVNYGYTF. The DNA of the CDR3 is TGTGCCAGCAGCTTAACCGTGGGACAGGTGAACTATGGCTACACCTTC. Filled out from reference TRBV5-6 and TRBJ1-2, the complete variable domain reads DAGVTQSPTHLIKTRGQQVTLRCSPKSGHDTVSWYQQALGQGPQFIFQYYEEEERQRGNFPDRFSGHQFPNYSSELNVNALLLGDSALYLCASSLTVGQVNYGYTFGSGTRLTVV.

This rearrangement joins TRBV27 to TRBJ1-2; a possible D gene is TRBD1 (6 bases). CDR1 is MNHEY and CDR2 is SMNVEV in the germline V gene (reference sequence). Deletions cut 8 bases from V and 4 bases from J, with 11 bases between. CDR3 length: 12 amino acids. The CDR3 spells CASGTGFYGYTF. The CDR3 DNA follows: TGTGCCAGCGGTACAGGGTTCTATGGCTACACCTTC.

This clone has just one count. The J gene is TRBJ1-6, the V gene TRBV7-8; TRBD1 agrees at 10 bases. The germline V gene encodes CDR1 SGHVS and CDR2 FQNEAQ. This CDR3 has 15 amino acids. V trimming: 4 bases; J trimming: 8 bases; junction bases outside the gene matches: 5. In DNA, the CDR3 is TGTGCCAGCAGCTCGACGACAGGGGGCGATTCACCCCTCCACTTT. Protein sequence: CASSSTTGGDSPLHF.

The chain links TRBV29-1 to TRBJ2-7; perhaps TRBD1 as D (6 bases). Germline V gives CDR1 SQVTM, CDR2 ANQGSEA. V was cut by 5 bases and J by 6 bases, with 14 bases left in between. The CDR3 consists of 12 residues. As DNA, the CDR3 is TGCAGCGTTCTACCCCAGGGGTCCGAGCAGTACTTC. Its translation: CSVLPQGSEQYF.

The sample holds one count of this clone. J is TRBJ2-5 and V is TRBV9; TRBD1 matches 8 bases. The trim removed 0 bases at V and 4 bases at J, leaving 5 bases unmatched. The CDR3 is made up of 15 amino acids. Germline lookup yields CDR1 SGDLS and CDR2 YYNGEE. The CDR3, as DNA: TGTGCCAGCAGCGTAGGTAACAGGGGGGTAGAGACCCAGTACTTC. Protein product: CASSVGNRGVETQYF. Filled out from reference TRBV9 and TRBJ2-5, the complete variable domain reads DSGVTQTPKHLITATGQRVTLRCSPRSGDLSVYWYQQSLDQGLQFLIQYYNGEERAKGNILERFSAQQFPDLHSELNLSSLELGDSALYFCASSVGNRGVETQYFGPGTRLLVL.

This clone showed up just a few times. This chain joins TRBV4-1 and TRBJ1-2; D is possibly TRBD1 (6 bases). Trimming took 0 bases from V and 6 from J, leaving 20 bases between them. The CDR3 contains 17 residues. Germline V gene data show CDR1 as MGHRA and CDR2 as YSYEKL. The CDR3 sequence: CASSQDRGIPRGDGYTF. The DNA for the CDR3 is TGCGCCAGCAGCCAAGATAGGGGGATCCCACGGGGGGATGGCTACACCTTC.

The V call is TRBV7-9, the J call TRBJ1-3, with TRBD1 matching 12 bases. Germline lookup yields CDR1 SEHNR and CDR2 FQNEAQ (reference sequence). This CDR3 region has 18 residues. Trimming took 2 bases from V and 0 from J; bases not matched to a gene: 5. CDR3 residues: CASSLRDRGLVSGNTIYF. The CDR3 DNA sequence: TGTGCCAGCAGCTTAAGGGACAGGGGGCTGGTCTCTGGAAACACCATATATTTT.

This sequence joins TRBV28 and TRBJ1-1; D remains ambiguous. This CDR3 region has 14 residues. CDR1 MDHEN and CDR2 SYDVKM come from the germline V gene. Deletions cut 6 bases from V and 6 bases from J, with 17 bases between. The CDR3 reads CASSVPGVSAEAFF. The CDR3 DNA sequence: TGTGCCAGCAGCGTGCCCGGGGTATCGGCTGAAGCTTTCTTT.

The chain links TRBV9 to TRBJ2-3; D is unresolved. The CDR3 has 16 residues. The V end lost 0 bases, the J end lost 0 bases, and 11 bases lay between the germline ends. CDR1 and CDR2 from the germline V gene are SGDLS and YYNGEE. Written as DNA, the CDR3 is TGTGCCAGCAGCGTAGCCGCGTTAGAAAGCACAGATACGCAGTATTTT. This sequence encodes CASSVAALESTDTQYF.

The V gene is TRBV11-2, the J gene TRBJ1-1; 8 bases fit TRBD1. This CDR3 comprises 16 residues. Germline V gene lookup returns CDR1 SGHAT and CDR2 FQNNGV. With 4 bases clipped from V and 3 bases from J, the junction kept 10 bases outside the gene matches. The CDR3 DNA reads as TGTGCCAGCAGCTGGCCACCGACAGGGGTGGACACTGAAGCTTTCTTT. This gives the protein CASSWPPTGVDTEAFF. The full variable domain, with the rest looked up from reference TRBV11-2 and TRBJ1-1, is EAGVAQSPRYKIIEKRQSVAFWCNPISGHATLYWYQQILGQGPKLLIQFQNNGVVDDSQLPKDRFSAERLKGVDSTLKIQPAKLEDSAVYLCASSWPPTGVDTEAFFGQGTRLTVV.

The gene calls are TRBV5-6 and TRBJ2-7, with 10 bases identical to TRBD2. From germline, CDR1 is SGHDT and CDR2 YYEEEE. This CDR3 is 15 amino acids long. Trimming at V came to 5 bases and at J to 5 bases, leaving 10 bases not matched to a gene. CDR3 DNA sequence: TGTGCCAGCAGACGTCTAGCGGGAGCTCATCACGAGCAGTACTTC. This translates into CASRRLAGAHHEQYF.

The chain recombines TRBV10-3 with TRBJ2-7, with TRBD2 as a possible D gene (6 bases). From germline, CDR1 is ENHRY and CDR2 SYGVKD. Trimming shortened V by 4 bases and J by 5 bases, and 15 bases separated the two germline ends. The CDR3 is made up of 14 amino acids. CDR3 loop: CAISAGGDWNEQYF. Written as DNA, the CDR3 is TGTGCCATCAGTGCTGGAGGGGATTGGAACGAGCAGTACTTC.

The genes are TRBV28 and TRBJ1-6, with D perhaps matching TRBD1 (6 bases). CDR3 length: 12 residues. Germline CDR1 and CDR2: MDHEN and SYDVKM. V was trimmed by 4 bases and J by 10 bases, leaving 8 bases between them. The CDR3 region is CASSSDRSPLHF. The CDR3 DNA follows: TGTGCCAGCAGTTCGGACAGATCACCCCTCCACTTT.

This rearrangement joins TRBV6-1 to TRBJ1-1; D remains unclear. The CDR3 is made up of 14 amino acids. Trimming shortened V by 0 bases and J by 4 bases, and 9 bases separated the two germline ends. Germline loops: CDR1 MNHNS, CDR2 SASEGT. CDR3 sequence (DNA): TGTGCCAGCAGTGAAGCGCGAGGGTCCACTGAAGCTTTCTTT. This gives the protein CASSEARGSTEAFF.

This clone is a singleton in its sample. Here the CDR3 reads CAWSPQLVGDTQYF. CDR3 in DNA: TGTGCCTGGAGTCCACAGCTGGTTGGAGATACGCAGTATTTT. The rearrangement links TRBV30 to TRBJ2-3; no reliable D call. From germline, CDR1 is GTSNPN and CDR2 SVGIG (reference sequence). This CDR3 comprises 14 residues. Trimming left V 2 bases short and J 5 bases short, with 14 bases between.

The chain links TRBV19 to TRBJ2-3, with TRBD2 identical over 10 bases. The CDR3 has 14 amino acids. The junction had 8 bases not matched to a gene; V was cut back by 9 bases and J by 5 bases. Germline V gene sequence: CDR1 LNHDA, CDR2 SQIVND (reference sequence). CDR3 in DNA: TGTGCCAGCCGGAGCGGGGGGGTCGGAGATACGCAGTATTTT. It is translated as CASRSGGVGDTQYF.

This clone is a singleton in its sample. This chain uses TRBV7-2 with TRBJ1-5; 7 nucleotides align to TRBD1. J was trimmed by 5 bases and V by 2 bases; bases with no gene match: 6. Germline loops: CDR1 SGHTA, CDR2 FQGNSA. The CDR3 sequence is 15 residues long. CDR3 sequence (DNA): TGTGCCAGCAGCTTACAGGGACAGCTTTATCAGCCCCAGCATTTT. It codes for CASSLQGQLYQPQHF. The complete variable domain, with remaining parts taken from reference TRBV7-2 and TRBJ1-5, reads GAGVSQSPSNKVTEKGKDVELRCDPISGHTALYWYRQSLGQGLEFLIYFQGNSAPDKSGLPSDRFSAERTGGSVSTLTIQRTQQEDSAVYLCASSLQGQLYQPQHFGDGTRLSIL.

J is TRBJ1-5 and V is TRBV7-8; TRBD1 matches 8 bases. The ends lost 4 bases at V and 10 bases at J; junction bases unmatched: 6. This CDR3 contains 13 residues. Looked up from germline, CDR1 is SGHVS and CDR2 is FQNEAQ. The CDR3 nucleotides read TGTGCCAGCAGCTCAGGGGGCGCCGGACCCCAGCATTTT. It codes for CASSSGGAGPQHF.

This clone was seen a handful of times. The genes are TRBV7-2 and TRBJ1-5, with 7 nucleotides matching TRBD1. Losses at the gene ends were 2 bases for V and 5 bases for J; bases not matched to a gene: 12. The germline V gene encodes CDR1 SGHTA and CDR2 FQGNSA. The CDR3 has 17 residues. CDR3 in amino acids: CASSLRGRQGFHQPQHF. The CDR3 nucleotides are TGTGCCAGCAGCTTAAGGGGTCGACAGGGTTTTCATCAGCCCCAGCATTTT.

This sequence joins TRBV10-3 and TRBJ2-7, with TRBD1 matching 9 bases. J was trimmed by 4 bases and V by 3 bases; bases with no gene match: 4. CDR3 length equals 14 residues. In germline, CDR1 is ENHRY, CDR2 SYGVKD. CDR3 region: CAISEAGTGYEQYF. CDR3 bases: TGTGCCATCAGTGAAGCCGGGACAGGGTACGAGCAGTACTTC.

This chain links TRBV6-5 with TRBJ2-7, with D possibly being TRBD2 (6 bases). Germline lookup yields CDR1 MNHEY and CDR2 SVGAGI. The CDR3 consists of 15 residues. With 0 bases removed from V and 3 bases from J, the gap between germline ends came to 12 bases. In DNA, the CDR3 is TGTGCCAGCAGTTACTCATCGGGGGAGGTCTACGAGCAGTACTTC. Protein sequence: CASSYSSGEVYEQYF.

V gene TRBV12-5 combines with J gene TRBJ1-5; D not certain. Germline V gene lookup returns CDR1 LGHNT and CDR2 FRNRAP. The CDR3 consists of 13 residues. Trimming shortened V by 6 bases and J by 5 bases, and 11 bases separated the two germline ends. The DNA of the CDR3 is TGTGCTAGTGGCGGTGGCGGCCATCAGCCCCAGCATTTT. It is translated as CASGGGGHQPQHF.

The chain combines TRBV5-1 with TRBJ1-4, with D uncertain. Between the trimmed V and J ends, which lost 4 bases and 2 bases, there was a span of 12 bases. The CDR3 loop spans 15 amino acids. Germline-derived CDR1 and CDR2 are SGHRS and YFSETQ. CDR3 sequence reads: CASSPAGGTNEKLFF. In DNA form, the CDR3 reads TGCGCCAGCAGCCCCGCGGGCGGGACTAATGAAAAACTGTTTTTT.

The rearrangement uses TRBV7-9 and TRBJ2-6; no clear D gene. Per germline, CDR1 SEHNR and CDR2 FQNEAQ (reference sequence). The CDR3 has 15 residues. Trimming pared 1 base from V and 4 bases from J, leaving 8 bases between. The CDR3 protein is CASSLVQAGANVLTF. CDR3 nucleotide sequence: TGTGCCAGCAGCTTAGTGCAGGCCGGGGCCAACGTCCTGACTTTC.